The 5 T cell receptor beta chains in this list originate from one sample, sequenced in a study of blood T cell repertoires in COVID-19. The repertoire was sequenced with immunoSEQ multiplex PCR; TCRdb's copy has only in-frame clones and lacks some. This table holds a few hundred thousand clones, around 80% found once. The sample consisted of peripheral blood. The receptors were sampled from a woman older than 75 with active or convalescent COVID-19.

The rearrangement joins TRBV18 to TRBJ2-7; 15 bases are a match to TRBD2. This CDR3 has 15 residues. Germline trimming cut 6 bases from V and 2 bases from J; bases unmatched to any gene: 2. The germline CDR1 and CDR2 sequences are KGHSH and LQKENI. CDR3 protein: CASSRTSGGAYEQYF. In DNA form, the CDR3 reads TGTGCCAGCTCCCGGACTAGCGGGGGGGCCTACGAGCAGTACTTC.

The rearrangement joins TRBV7-2 to TRBJ1-5; 10 bases line up with TRBD1. Germline loops: CDR1 SGHTA, CDR2 FQGNSA. After removal of 5 bases from V and 5 bases from J, the junction contained 6 bases not matched to a gene. The CDR3 is 15 amino acids. CDR3 sequence reads: CASSLGQGGDQPQHF. CDR3 nucleotides: TGTGCCAGCAGCCTCGGACAGGGGGGGGATCAGCCCCAGCATTTT.

This clone was picked up a small number of times. This sequence joins TRBV4-3 and TRBJ2-7; a possible D gene is TRBD1 (6 bases). This CDR3 has 14 residues. CDR1 is LGHNA, CDR2 YSLEER, per germline. V was cut by 0 bases and J by 4 bases, with 10 bases left in between. The CDR3 DNA reads as TGCGCCAGCAGCCAAGACAGGGGAAGATACGAGCAGTACTTC. Residues: CASSQDRGRYEQYF.

V gene TRBV9 combines with J gene TRBJ2-3, with D perhaps matching TRBD2 (6 bases). The CDR3 has 15 amino acids. Between the trimmed V and J ends, which lost 3 bases and 0 bases, there was a span of 11 bases. Germline assignment: CDR1 SGDLS and CDR2 YYNGEE. CDR3 sequence: CASSASGVSTDTQYF. For the CDR3, the DNA is TGTGCCAGCAGCGCTTCGGGGGTAAGCACAGATACGCAGTATTTT.

The chain joins TRBV3-1 (or the pseudogene TRBV3-2) to TRBJ2-3; a possible D gene is TRBD2 (6 bases). Germline V gene sequence: CDR1 LGHDT, CDR2 YNNKEL (reference sequence). This CDR3 region has 14 residues. V was clipped by 3 bases and J by 0 bases, with 7 bases between them. The CDR3 loop reads CASSQGGSTDTQYF. In nucleotides, the CDR3 is TGTGCCAGCAGCCAGGGGGGAAGCACAGATACGCAGTATTTT.